This T cell receptor beta chain appears in the sequencing data of a study of graft-versus-host responses after intestinal transplantation. Across the study: As for transplant type, recipients had multivisceral, liver-intestinal, or isolated intestinal grafts.

The table came from immunoSEQ multiplex PCR; TCRdb's copy has only in-frame clones and leaves some out. This table holds about 19,000 clones, 90% found once. Findings of the study overall: GvH clones were found in recipient marrow; some appeared first in ileum or blood.

With regard to this clone: The target antigen is unknown.

Trimming stripped 3 bases from V and 0 bases from J, with 9 bases between. CDR1 KGHSH and CDR2 LQKENI come from the germline V gene. The CDR3 extends over 14 amino acids. The sequence was collected from a human patient who received an intestinal transplant, so some T cells may come from the graft donor. This specimen consisted of PBMCs, obtained roughly 54 weeks after transplant. This chain connects TRBV18 to TRBJ2-7, with a weak D call TRBD1 (5 bases). The CDR3 region is CASSPTASSYEQYF. The CDR3 DNA follows: TGTGCCAGCTCACCGACAGCTAGCTCCTACGAGCAGTACTTC.